This TCR beta chain was sequenced in a study of blood T cell repertoires in COVID-19. On the study more broadly: The United States, Italy and Spain were the sources of the acute and convalescent COVID-19 samples.

The J segment lost 2 bases and the V segment lost 3 bases, leaving 13 bases of the junction unmatched. The germline V gene encodes CDR1 DFQATT and CDR2 SNEGSKA (reference sequence). The CDR3 has 17 amino acids. The method was immunoSEQ multiplex PCR; TCRdb's version includes in-frame clones alone and lacks a portion of them. The data hold under 300,000 clones, with roughly 88% observed a single time. Participant-reported clinical history was the basis for cohort assignment. This chain uses TRBV20-1 with TRBJ2-5; TRBD2 matches at 9 bases. This receptor was taken from a woman aged 40 to 50 who had been exposed to COVID-19. Sample: PBMCs or T cells enriched from blood (not recorded which). CDR3 in DNA: TGCAGTGCTAGTTACTTTATGACTAGCGGTTCTCAAGAGACCCAGTACTTC. It encodes CSASYFMTSGSQETQYF.